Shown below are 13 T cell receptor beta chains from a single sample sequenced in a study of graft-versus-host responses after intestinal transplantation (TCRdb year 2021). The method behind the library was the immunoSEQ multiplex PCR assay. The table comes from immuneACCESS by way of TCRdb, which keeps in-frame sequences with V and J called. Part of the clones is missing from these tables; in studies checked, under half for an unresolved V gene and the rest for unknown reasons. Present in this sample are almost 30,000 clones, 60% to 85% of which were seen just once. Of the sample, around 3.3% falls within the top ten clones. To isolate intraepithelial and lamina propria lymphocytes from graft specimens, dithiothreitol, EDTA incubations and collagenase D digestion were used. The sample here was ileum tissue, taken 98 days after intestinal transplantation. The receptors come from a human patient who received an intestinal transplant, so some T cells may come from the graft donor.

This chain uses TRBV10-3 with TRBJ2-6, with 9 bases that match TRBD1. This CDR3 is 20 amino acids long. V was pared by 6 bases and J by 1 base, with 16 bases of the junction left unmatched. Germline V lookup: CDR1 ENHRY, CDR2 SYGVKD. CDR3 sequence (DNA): TGTGCCATCAGGTGGCCAAACGTGGGACAGGGAGAATCTGGGGCCAACGTCCTGACTTTC. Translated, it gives CAIRWPNVGQGESGANVLTF.

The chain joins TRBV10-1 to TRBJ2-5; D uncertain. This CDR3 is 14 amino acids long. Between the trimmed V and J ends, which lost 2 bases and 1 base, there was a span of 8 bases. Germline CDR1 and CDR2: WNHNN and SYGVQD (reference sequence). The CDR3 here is CASSEGSSQETQYF. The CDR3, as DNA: TGCGCCAGCAGTGAGGGTTCTAGCCAAGAGACCCAGTACTTC.

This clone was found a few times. CDR3 sequence: CASSSRTGGIDTQYF. The CDR3 DNA reads as TGTGCCAGCAGTTCCAGGACAGGGGGAATAGATACGCAGTATTTT. The chain uses TRBV27 and TRBJ2-3; 10 bases fit TRBD1. The J segment lost 5 bases and the V segment lost 4 bases, leaving 6 bases of the junction unmatched. The CDR3 runs to 15 residues. The germline gives CDR1 MNHEY, CDR2 SMNVEV (reference sequence).

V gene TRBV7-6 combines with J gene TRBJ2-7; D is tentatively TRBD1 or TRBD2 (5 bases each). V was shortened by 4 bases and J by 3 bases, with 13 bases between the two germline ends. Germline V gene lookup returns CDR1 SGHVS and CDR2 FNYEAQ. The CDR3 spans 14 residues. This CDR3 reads CASSSTGAGYEQYF. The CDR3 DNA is TGTGCCAGCAGCTCCACCGGGGCCGGCTACGAGCAGTACTTC.

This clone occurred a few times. CDR3 DNA sequence: TGTGCCAGCAGCTCGGACCGGGACAGGGGCAGCTCTGGAAACACCATATATTTT. Protein product: CASSSDRDRGSSGNTIYF. The V and J genes are TRBV7-9 and TRBJ1-3; 10 nucleotides agree with TRBD1. With V trimmed by 4 bases and J by 0 bases, 9 bases remained unmatched. The CDR3 has 18 residues. CDR1 is SEHNR and CDR2 is FQNEAQ in the germline V gene (reference sequence).

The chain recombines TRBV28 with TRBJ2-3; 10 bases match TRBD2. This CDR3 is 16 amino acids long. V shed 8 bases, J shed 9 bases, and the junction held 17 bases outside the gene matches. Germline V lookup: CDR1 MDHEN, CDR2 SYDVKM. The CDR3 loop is CASWAVGAGGDNTQYF. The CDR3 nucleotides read TGTGCCAGCTGGGCCGTTGGAGCGGGGGGGGATAACACGCAGTATTTT.

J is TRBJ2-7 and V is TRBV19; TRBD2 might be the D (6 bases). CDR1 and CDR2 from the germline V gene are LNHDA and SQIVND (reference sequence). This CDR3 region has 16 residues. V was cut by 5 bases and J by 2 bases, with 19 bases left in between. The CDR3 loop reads CASSPPTGTGAYEQYF. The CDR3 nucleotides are TGTGCCAGTAGTCCTCCTACCGGGACGGGGGCCTACGAGCAGTACTTC.

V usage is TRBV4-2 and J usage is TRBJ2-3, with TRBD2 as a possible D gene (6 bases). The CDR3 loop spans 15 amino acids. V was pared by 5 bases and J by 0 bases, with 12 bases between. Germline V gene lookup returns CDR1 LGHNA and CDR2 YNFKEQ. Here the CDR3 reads CASSLEGRSTDTQYF. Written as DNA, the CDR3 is TGTGCCAGCAGCTTGGAGGGCCGGAGCACAGATACGCAGTATTTT.

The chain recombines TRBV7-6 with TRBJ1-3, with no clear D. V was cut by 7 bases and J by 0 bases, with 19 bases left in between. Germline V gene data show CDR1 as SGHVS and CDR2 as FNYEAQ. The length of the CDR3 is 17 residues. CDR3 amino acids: CASTRSADLYSGNTIYF. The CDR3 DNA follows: TGTGCCAGCACCCGTTCGGCGGACCTTTACTCTGGAAACACCATATATTTT.

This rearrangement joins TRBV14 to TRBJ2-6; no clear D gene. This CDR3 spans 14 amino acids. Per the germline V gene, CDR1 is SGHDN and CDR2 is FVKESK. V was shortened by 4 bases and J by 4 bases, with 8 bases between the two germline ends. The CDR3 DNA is TGTGCCAGCAGCCCTCAGTGGGGGGCCAACGTCCTGACTTTC. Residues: CASSPQWGANVLTF.

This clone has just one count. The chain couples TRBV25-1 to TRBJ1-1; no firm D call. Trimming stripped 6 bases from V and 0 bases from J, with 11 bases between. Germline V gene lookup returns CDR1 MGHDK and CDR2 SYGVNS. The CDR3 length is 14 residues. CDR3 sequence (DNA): TGTGCCAGCAGCCCCGCCTTTATGAACACTGAAGCTTTCTTT. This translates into CASSPAFMNTEAFF.

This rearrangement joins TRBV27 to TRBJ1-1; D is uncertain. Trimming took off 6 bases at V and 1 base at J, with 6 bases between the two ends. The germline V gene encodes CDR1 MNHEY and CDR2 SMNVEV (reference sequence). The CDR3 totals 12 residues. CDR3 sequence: CASRWGNTEAFF. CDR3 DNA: TGTGCCAGCAGGTGGGGGAACACTGAAGCTTTCTTT.

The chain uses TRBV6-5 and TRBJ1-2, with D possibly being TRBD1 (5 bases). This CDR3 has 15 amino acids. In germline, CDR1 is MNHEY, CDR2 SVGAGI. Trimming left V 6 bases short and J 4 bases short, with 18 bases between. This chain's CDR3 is CASRSLTAGGYGYTF. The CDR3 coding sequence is TGTGCCAGCAGGTCCCTGACAGCTGGAGGCTATGGCTACACCTTC.